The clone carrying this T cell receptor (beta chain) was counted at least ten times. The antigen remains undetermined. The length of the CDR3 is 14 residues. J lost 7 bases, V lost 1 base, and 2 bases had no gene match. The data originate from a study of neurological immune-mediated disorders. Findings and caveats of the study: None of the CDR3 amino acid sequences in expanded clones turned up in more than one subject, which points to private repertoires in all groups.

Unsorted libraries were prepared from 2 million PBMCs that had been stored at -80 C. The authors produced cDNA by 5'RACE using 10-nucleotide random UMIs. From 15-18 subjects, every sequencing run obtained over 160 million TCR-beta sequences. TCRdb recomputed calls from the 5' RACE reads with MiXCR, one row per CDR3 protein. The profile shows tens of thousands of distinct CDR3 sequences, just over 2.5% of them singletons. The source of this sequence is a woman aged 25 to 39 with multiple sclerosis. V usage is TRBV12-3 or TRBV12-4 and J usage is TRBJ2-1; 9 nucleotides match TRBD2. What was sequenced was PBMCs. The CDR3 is CASSLVTSGNEQFF. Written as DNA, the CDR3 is TGTGCCAGCAGTTTAGTGACTAGCGGAAATGAGCAGTTCTTC.